These 28 T cell receptor beta chains were sequenced from one sample in a study of cytomegalovirus exposure and HLA in healthy donors. The PCR was carried out with 60 Vbeta primers and 13 Jbeta primers. Some clones are missing from TCRdb's copy, which holds only in-frame ones; the method was immunoSEQ multiplex PCR. The sample has some 100,000 clones, approximately 80% seen once. Sequencing was performed on PBMCs. These receptors were obtained from a young woman in good health and CMV-seronegative.

The V call is TRBV7-3, the J call TRBJ2-3; 9 nucleotides line up with TRBD2. V gave up 5 bases and J gave up 4 bases; unmatched junction bases: 16. The CDR3 loop spans 18 amino acids. Germline lookup yields CDR1 SGHTA and CDR2 FQGTGA. This chain's CDR3 is CASSPRGRREGLPDTQYF. The CDR3 region has the DNA TGTGCCAGCAGCCCACGTGGTAGGCGGGAGGGCCTTCCAGATACGCAGTATTTT.

The chain couples TRBV5-1 to TRBJ1-1; 11 nucleotides match TRBD1. Germline V lookup: CDR1 SGHRS, CDR2 YFSETQ. The V and J ends lost 0 bases and 5 bases, in that order; junction bases with no gene match: 6. The CDR3 runs to 16 residues. CDR3 region: CASSLAGTGGETEAFF. CDR3 bases: TGCGCCAGCAGCTTGGCCGGGACAGGGGGGGAGACTGAAGCTTTCTTT.

This clone occurred once. The chain recombines TRBV4-3 with TRBJ2-5; 12 bases are shared with TRBD2. The CDR3 loop spans 16 amino acids. V dropped 8 bases and J dropped 4; count of bases not matched to a gene: 11. Germline loops: CDR1 LGHNA, CDR2 YSLEER. The CDR3 region has the DNA TGCGCCAGCGTGAAGGAGACTAGCGGGAGACGAGAGACCCAGTACTTC. Protein product: CASVKETSGRRETQYF.

V gene TRBV6-1 combines with J gene TRBJ2-5; the match to TRBD1 covers 7 bases. The germline V gene has CDR1 MNHNS and CDR2 SASEGT. V trimming: 1 base; J trimming: 1 base; junction bases outside the gene matches: 9. The CDR3 loop spans 17 amino acids. The CDR3 region has the DNA TGTGCCAGCAGTGAAGTCGTAGGGGGCCGCGGCCAAGAGACCCAGTACTTC. The encoded protein is CASSEVVGGRGQETQYF.

This sequence joins TRBV14 and TRBJ1-1; D is ambiguous. V was clipped by 0 bases and J by 4 bases, with 12 bases between them. Germline CDR1 reads SGHDN; CDR2 reads FVKESK. This CDR3 is built from 15 residues. This CDR3 reads CASSQDALVGTEAFF. CDR3 sequence (DNA): TGTGCCAGCAGCCAAGACGCGCTGGTTGGCACTGAAGCTTTCTTT.

The V gene is TRBV7-8, the J gene TRBJ2-1, with 8 bases fitting TRBD1. V lost 2 bases, J lost 12 bases, and 18 bases stayed unmatched. Looked up from germline, CDR1 is SGHVS and CDR2 is FQNEAQ. The CDR3 contains 17 residues. CDR3 amino acids: CASSLFRAGGAKRAQFF. As DNA, the CDR3 is TGTGCCAGCAGCTTATTTCGGGCAGGGGGCGCGAAACGAGCGCAGTTCTTC.

Here the CDR3 reads CASSLSDRGGGNQPQHF. The CDR3 DNA reads TGTGCCAGCAGCCTGTCAGACAGGGGAGGAGGCAATCAGCCCCAGCATTTT. The chain joins TRBV7-9 to TRBJ1-5; 8 nucleotides align to TRBD1. The V gene's germline CDR1 is SEHNR and CDR2 FQNEAQ (reference sequence). The CDR3 totals 17 residues. V was clipped by 5 bases and J by 2 bases; unmatched bases: 11. Full variable domain (outside the CDR3, taken from reference TRBV7-9 and TRBJ1-5): DTGVSQNPRHKITKRGQNVTFRCDPISEHNRLYWYRQTLGQGPEFLTYFQNEAQLEKSRLLSDRFSAERPKGSFSTLEIQRTEQGDSAMYLCASSLSDRGGGNQPQHFGDGTRLSIL.

V usage is TRBV9 and J usage is TRBJ2-1; perhaps TRBD1 as D (6 bases). The CDR3 extends over 15 amino acids. V dropped 3 bases and J dropped 3 bases, with 13 bases sitting between them. Germline lookup yields CDR1 SGDLS and CDR2 YYNGEE. CDR3 sequence (DNA): TGTGCCAGCAGCGAACAGGGCGAAGGCTACAATGAGCAGTTCTTC. Its protein is CASSEQGEGYNEQFF.

V is TRBV7-2 and J is TRBJ2-3, with D possibly matching TRBD2 (5 bases). V dropped 5 bases and J dropped 3 bases, with 15 bases sitting between them. The germline CDR1 and CDR2 sequences are SGHTA and FQGNSA. The CDR3 sequence is 15 residues long. Written as DNA, the CDR3 is TGTGCCAGCAGCCTCAACCCGGACTGGACAGATACGCAGTATTTT. Protein sequence: CASSLNPDWTDTQYF.

The gene calls are TRBV7-9 and TRBJ2-1; possibly TRBD2 for D (5 bases). This CDR3 has 18 amino acids. The germline CDR1 and CDR2 sequences are SEHNR and FQNEAQ (reference sequence). V was cut by 2 bases and J by 7 bases, with 24 bases left in between. The CDR3 is CASSLNRGRVIYGNEQFF. CDR3 in DNA: TGTGCCAGCAGCTTAAATCGTGGGCGGGTTATTTATGGGAATGAGCAGTTCTTC.

The chain's CDR3 is CASSLSPEGSDYGYTF. The CDR3 region has the DNA TGTGCCAGCAGCTTGTCCCCTGAGGGCAGCGACTATGGCTACACCTTC. This rearrangement joins TRBV5-6 to TRBJ1-2; D unresolved. The germline CDR1 and CDR2 sequences are SGHDT and YYEEEE. V was cut by 1 base and J by 3 bases, with 16 bases left in between. This CDR3 comprises 16 residues.

Only a few counts were recorded for this clone. The rearrangement links TRBV5-8 to TRBJ2-3; no definite D call. Trimming pared 0 bases from V and 6 bases from J, leaving 8 bases between. In germline, CDR1 is SGHTS, CDR2 YDEGEE. CDR3 length: 13 amino acids. The CDR3 DNA follows: TGTGCCAGCAGCTTGGGCTATCGGGATACGCAGTATTTT. This encodes CASSLGYRDTQYF.

This clone has a single count. The V gene is TRBV27, the J gene TRBJ1-2; the match to TRBD1 covers 10 bases. CDR3 length: 15 amino acids. Germline CDR1 and CDR2: MNHEY and SMNVEV (reference sequence). Trimming removed 6 bases from V and 8 bases from J; junction bases left unmatched: 12. The CDR3 spells CASSRAGTGARGYTF. Here the CDR3 DNA reads TGTGCCAGCAGCCGCGCAGGGACAGGGGCGAGGGGCTACACCTTC.

The V gene is TRBV30, the J gene TRBJ2-7, with 7 bases lining up with TRBD2. Germline CDR1 GTSNPN, CDR2 SVGIG (reference sequence). V shed 3 bases, J shed 3 bases, and the junction held 5 bases outside the gene matches. The CDR3 consists of 13 residues. This CDR3 reads CAWRGPGGYEQYF. CDR3 in DNA: TGTGCCTGGAGAGGTCCGGGGGGCTACGAGCAGTACTTC.

The rearrangement links TRBV27 to TRBJ2-5; TRBD1 might be the D (6 bases). There are 16 residues in the CDR3. Per the germline V gene, CDR1 is MNHEY and CDR2 is SMNVEV (reference sequence). V was clipped by 6 bases and J by 7 bases, with 24 bases between them. The CDR3 region has the DNA TGTGCCAGCAGAGTGCAGCCAGGGGCCTTTACCGGGACCCAGTACTTC. Translating it yields CASRVQPGAFTGTQYF.

The genes are TRBV2 and TRBJ2-5; a possible D gene is TRBD2 (6 bases). The last part of the DNA fits TRBJ2-7 better; the J call may be wrong. The germline V gene has CDR1 SNHLY and CDR2 FYNNEI. This CDR3 has 14 residues. Here the CDR3 reads CASRTGRFSYEQYF. CDR3 DNA: TGTGCCAGCAGGACGGGGAGGTTTTCCTACGAGCAGTACTTC.

This clone was detected only once. The rearrangement links TRBV7-2 to TRBJ2-7; a possible D gene is TRBD2 (5 bases). Per germline, CDR1 SGHTA and CDR2 FQGNSA. This CDR3 is built from 13 residues. V dropped 1 base and J dropped 6 bases, with 10 bases sitting between them. CDR3 in DNA: TGTGCCAGCAGCTTAGAACGAGGGAGCGAGCAGTACTTC. Residues: CASSLERGSEQYF. Looking up the rest from reference TRBV7-2 and TRBJ2-7 gives the full variable domain: GAGVSQSPSNKVTEKGKDVELRCDPISGHTALYWYRQSLGQGLEFLIYFQGNSAPDKSGLPSDRFSAERTGGSVSTLTIQRTQQEDSAVYLCASSLERGSEQYFGPGTRLTVT.

The chain recombines TRBV5-5 with TRBJ2-5; possible D gene TRBD2, 5 bases. The CDR3 is 14 amino acids. Between the trimmed V and J ends, which lost 3 bases and 2 bases, there was a span of 11 bases. The V gene's germline CDR1 is SGHKS and CDR2 YYEKEE (reference sequence). DNA of the CDR3: TGTGCCAGCAGCTCCCGGGAAGCTCAAGAGACCCAGTACTTC. This translates into CASSSREAQETQYF. Using reference TRBV5-5 and TRBJ2-5 for the parts outside the CDR3, the full variable domain is DAGVTQSPTHLIKTRGQQVTLRCSPISGHKSVSWYQQVLGQGPQFIFQYYEKEERGRGNFPDRFSARQFPNYSSELNVNALLLGDSALYLCASSSREAQETQYFGPGTRLLVL.

Worth noting for this clone: At one of its ends the junction is not consistent with the germline gene, which may arise from a read error. The chain combines TRBV7-9 with TRBJ1-2; weak D call: TRBD1 (6 bases). CDR3 size: 15 residues. From germline, CDR1 is SEHNR and CDR2 FQNEAQ (reference sequence). The CDR3 loop is CSSSSQDSSNYGYTF. The CDR3 region has the DNA TGTTCCAGCAGCTCACAGGACAGCTCTAACTATGGCTACACCTTC. The entire variable domain, with the rest obtained from reference TRBV7-9 and TRBJ1-2, is as follows: DTGVSQNPRHKITKRGQNVTFRCDPISEHNRLYWYRQTLGQGPEFLTYFQNEAQLEKSRLLSDRFSAERPKGSFSTLEIQRTEQGDSAMYLCSSSSQDSSNYGYTFGSGTRLTVV.

The rearrangement joins TRBV30 to TRBJ2-2, with D possibly matching TRBD2 (5 bases). Per the germline V gene, CDR1 is GTSNPN and CDR2 is SVGIG (reference sequence). The V end was cut by 8 bases, the J end by 6 bases, with 16 bases between. CDR3 length: 13 residues. The CDR3 coding sequence is TGTGCCGCAGACTCGACCGGGGCCGGGGAGCTGTTTTTT. This codes for CAADSTGAGELFF.

This sequence joins TRBV18 and TRBJ2-7; TRBD1 aligns across 9 bases. The trim removed 5 bases at V and 3 bases at J, leaving 5 bases unmatched. The CDR3 has 14 amino acids. Germline V CDR1 and CDR2: KGHSH, LQKENI. The CDR3 DNA follows: TGTGCCAGCTCATCGGGGACAGGGATCTACGAGCAGTACTTC. Translating it yields CASSSGTGIYEQYF.

The chain combines TRBV2 with TRBJ2-5; D perhaps matches TRBD1 (5 bases). V was trimmed by 6 bases and J by 0 bases, leaving 11 bases between them. Per germline, CDR1 SNHLY and CDR2 FYNNEI. This CDR3 comprises 14 residues. CDR3 loop: CASRRQPNQETQYF. The CDR3 nucleotides are TGTGCCAGCAGGCGACAGCCCAACCAAGAGACCCAGTACTTC.

The V call is TRBV4-1, the J call TRBJ2-3; 11 bases are shared with TRBD2. V lost 6 bases, J lost 1 base, and 0 bases stayed unmatched. The length of the CDR3 is 14 residues. Looked up from germline, CDR1 is MGHRA and CDR2 is YSYEKL. The CDR3 nucleotides read TGCGCCAGCAGGACTAGCGGGGGCACAGATACGCAGTATTTT. This sequence encodes CASRTSGGTDTQYF.

This clone was picked up one time. CDR3 residues: CASSYPGGWLHF. The CDR3 DNA is TGTGCCAGCAGTTACCCCGGGGGGTGGCTCCACTTT. V and J are TRBV6-5 and TRBJ1-6, with D possibly being TRBD1 (5 bases). Germline CDR1 MNHEY, CDR2 SVGAGI. V was pared by 2 bases and J by 16 bases, with 12 bases between. The CDR3 contains 12 residues.

The chain has TRBV5-1 and TRBJ2-2; 9 nucleotides align to TRBD1. Looked up from germline, CDR1 is SGHRS and CDR2 is YFSETQ. This CDR3 comprises 16 residues. Germline trimming cut 4 bases from V and 3 bases from J; bases unmatched to any gene: 7. This chain's CDR3 is CASSDNRGLDTGELFF. The DNA for the CDR3 is TGCGCCAGCAGCGACAACAGGGGGCTGGACACCGGGGAGCTGTTTTTT.

The chain has TRBV20-1 and TRBJ2-5; TRBD1 matches 9 bases. The closer fit of TRBJ2-7 to the DNA end suggests the J call may be wrong. CDR1 and CDR2 from the germline V gene are DFQATT and SNEGSKA (reference sequence). CDR3 size: 11 residues. The CDR3: CSTDRGYEQYF. CDR3 in DNA: TGCAGTACGGACAGGGGCTACGAGCAGTACTTC.

The J gene is TRBJ1-2, the V gene TRBV10-2, with 7 nucleotides matching TRBD1. J was trimmed by 6 bases and V by 2 bases; bases with no gene match: 9. This CDR3 is built from 15 residues. CDR1 is WSHSY and CDR2 is SAAADI in the germline V gene. The CDR3 region is CASSETLGQEDGYTF. The CDR3 DNA follows: TGCGCCAGCAGTGAGACGCTCGGACAGGAGGATGGCTACACCTTC.

The chain couples TRBV11-1 to TRBJ2-5, with 12 bases matching TRBD2. TRBJ2-7 explains the end of the DNA better; the J call may be wrong. CDR3 length: 14 amino acids. Germline CDR1 and CDR2: SGHAT and FQDESV (reference sequence). This CDR3 reads CASSRLAGEYEQYF. The CDR3 DNA reads TGTGCCAGCAGCCGACTAGCGGGGGAGTACGAGCAGTACTTC.